Listed here are 27 T cell receptor beta chains from one sample, sequenced in a study of CD8 T cells in ankylosing spondylitis. Their target antigens are unknown. Study conclusions and caveats: Ankylosing spondylitis blood seemed to carry a telltale TCR beta motif made of several highly homologous variants.

Each CDR3 protein is one row after TCRdb ran MiXCR on the 5' RACE reads. The sample has over 400,000 distinct CDR3 sequences, 25% to 30% seen once; the top ten hold 0.75% to 0.9%. Sequencing used blood, either unsorted or a sorted T cell fraction (not recorded which). The receptors were gathered from a male donor with ankylosing spondylitis.

The V and J genes are TRBV7-2 and TRBJ2-2; TRBD1 might be the D (6 bases). CDR3 length: 16 amino acids. Germline V gives CDR1 SGHTA, CDR2 FQGNSA. Trimming removed 1 base at V and 4 bases at J, with 13 bases between. The CDR3 spells CASSLVGPRGTGELFF. The CDR3 coding sequence is TGTGCCAGCAGCTTAGTTGGACCCAGGGGCACCGGGGAGCTGTTTTTT. The full variable domain, its missing parts supplied by reference TRBV7-2 and TRBJ2-2, is GAGVSQSPSNKVTEKGKDVELRCDPISGHTALYWYRQSLGQGLEFLIYFQGNSAPDKSGLPSDRFSAERTGGSVSTLTIQRTQQEDSAVYLCASSLVGPRGTGELFFGEGSRLTVL.

This clonotype was detected a few times. CDR3 in amino acids: CASSTGPSGSYEQYF. The CDR3 DNA follows: TGTGCCAGCAGCACGGGGCCTAGCGGGAGTTACGAGCAGTACTTC. The gene calls are TRBV7-2 and TRBJ2-7; 10 bases agree with TRBD2. This CDR3 is built from 15 residues. The germline V gene encodes CDR1 SGHTA and CDR2 FQGNSA. The ends lost 5 bases at V and 4 bases at J; junction bases unmatched: 8.

This clonotype was seen a few times. This chain joins TRBV20-1 and TRBJ1-2; D remains unclear. The CDR3 consists of 13 residues. Per germline, CDR1 DFQATT and CDR2 SNEGSKA (reference sequence). The CDR3 spells CSQLGISGHGYTF. CDR3 in DNA: TGCAGCCAGCTAGGTATAAGCGGACATGGCTACACCTTC.

V and J are TRBV5-5 and TRBJ2-1; D ambiguous. CDR1 and CDR2 (germline): SGHKS, YYEKEE (reference sequence). Trimming stripped 4 bases from V and 2 bases from J, with 10 bases between. The CDR3 runs to 14 residues. CDR3 bases: TGTGCCAGCAGCGGCTCCCCAACCTACAATGAGCAGTTCTTC. Translation: CASSGSPTYNEQFF.

This clonotype was counted between two and nine times. This chain connects TRBV6-1 to TRBJ2-3; 10 bases line up with TRBD2. V dropped 9 bases and J dropped 4; count of bases not matched to a gene: 4. This CDR3 contains 13 residues. Germline V lookup: CDR1 MNHNS, CDR2 SASEGT. This CDR3 reads CARLAGEPDTQYF. The DNA for the CDR3 is TGTGCCAGGCTAGCGGGAGAGCCAGATACGCAGTATTTT.

The chain employs TRBV3-1 and TRBJ2-2, with 7 bases aligning to TRBD2. This CDR3 is built from 17 residues. Per germline, CDR1 LGHDT and CDR2 YNNKEL (reference sequence). Losses at the gene ends were 4 bases for V and 4 bases for J; bases not matched to a gene: 12. In DNA form, the CDR3 reads TGTGCCAGCAGCCCACCTTTCGGGGGGAGCGCCACCGGGGAGCTGTTTTTT. It translates to CASSPPFGGSATGELFF.

The gene calls are TRBV6-2 or TRBV6-3 and TRBJ2-3, with 10 bases identical to TRBD2. The CDR3 has 20 residues. Per the germline V gene, CDR1 is MNHEY and CDR2 is SVGEGT. V trimming: 10 bases; J trimming: 4 bases; junction bases outside the gene matches: 26. DNA of the CDR3: TGTGCCACCAGCATGACAACCGCGTCCGAGAGCGGGAGGGACCCAGATACGCAGTATTTT. It yields the protein CATSMTTASESGRDPDTQYF.

The genes are TRBV29-1 and TRBJ2-5; 12 bases align to TRBD1. This CDR3 has 14 amino acids. The V segment lost 6 bases and the J segment 4 bases; nucleotides outside the gene matches: 6. Per germline, CDR1 SQVTM and CDR2 ANQGSEA. As DNA, the CDR3 is TGCAGCGTGGACCGGGACAGGGGGCGAGAGACCCAGTACTTC. This sequence encodes CSVDRDRGRETQYF.

This clonotype was seen more than once but under ten times. The chain links TRBV12-3 or TRBV12-4 to TRBJ1-3; 8 positions agree with TRBD1. CDR3 length: 14 residues. Trimming cost V 2 bases and J 8 bases; bases outside gene matches: 5. CDR3 sequence reads: CASSLKTGAHTIYF. Here the CDR3 DNA reads TGTGCCAGCAGTTTAAAGACAGGGGCGCACACCATATATTTT.

The CDR3 DNA reads as TGCGCCAGCAGCGGATTACTAGCGGGGGCCTCGCCGGGGGAGCTGTTTTTT. Its protein product is CASSGLLAGASPGELFF. The chain recombines TRBV5-1 with TRBJ2-2; TRBD2 matches 11 bases. Trimming removed 4 bases from V and 8 bases from J; junction bases left unmatched: 13. The CDR3 spans 17 residues. Germline V gives CDR1 SGHRS, CDR2 YFSETQ. The variable domain in full, completed from reference TRBV5-1 and TRBJ2-2, reads KAGVTQTPRYLIKTRGQQVTLSCSPISGHRSVSWYQQTPGQGLQFLFEYFSETQRNKGNFPGRFSGRQFSNSRSEMNVSTLELGDSALYLCASSGLLAGASPGELFFGEGSRLTVL.

There are a few counts of this clonotype. The V and J genes are TRBV6-1 and TRBJ1-6; D gene uncertain. CDR1 is MNHNS and CDR2 is SASEGT in the germline V gene. The CDR3 extends over 15 amino acids. V was trimmed by 2 bases and J by 6 bases, leaving 11 bases between them. CDR3 sequence: CASSEFSVGNSPLHF. Here the CDR3 DNA reads TGTGCCAGCAGTGAATTCAGTGTGGGTAATTCACCCCTCCACTTT.

V and J are TRBV20-1 and TRBJ1-5; D gene ambiguous. The CDR3 is made up of 14 amino acids. Germline V gene data show CDR1 as DFQATT and CDR2 as SNEGSKA (reference sequence). The V end lost 1 base, the J end lost 7 bases, and 14 bases lay between the germline ends. Written as DNA, the CDR3 is TGCAGTGCTAGAGGGTTGGGGTTTGGGCAGCCCCAGCATTTT. Protein: CSARGLGFGQPQHF.

The rearrangement uses TRBV20-1 and TRBJ1-5, with no clear D. The ends were cut back, 0 bases at V and 6 bases at J, with 12 bases in the middle. The CDR3 contains 14 residues. CDR1 is DFQATT, CDR2 SNEGSKA, per germline (reference sequence). CDR3 DNA: TGCAGTGCTAGAGATCTGGGGTCTCGTCAGCCCCAGCATTTT. Residues: CSARDLGSRQPQHF.

This chain uses TRBV3-1 with TRBJ2-7; the D gene is possibly TRBD1 (6 bases). Germline loops: CDR1 LGHDT, CDR2 YNNKEL (reference sequence). There are 14 residues in the CDR3. V was shortened by 4 bases and J by 5 bases, with 15 bases between the two germline ends. CDR3 nucleotide sequence: TGTGCCAGCAGCCGCAAAGGACAGTCCCACGAGCAGTACTTC. Translating gives CASSRKGQSHEQYF.

V usage is TRBV11-2 and J usage is TRBJ2-2; D ambiguous. Germline values: CDR1 SGHAT, CDR2 FQNNGV. The CDR3 runs to 18 residues. The V end lost 0 bases, the J end lost 0 bases, and 14 bases lay between the germline ends. The DNA for the CDR3 is TGTGCCAGCAGCTTAGATTCGCCGGAGCCGTCGAACACCGGGGAGCTGTTTTTT. Translation: CASSLDSPEPSNTGELFF. Full variable domain (outside the CDR3, taken from reference TRBV11-2 and TRBJ2-2): EAGVAQSPRYKIIEKRQSVAFWCNPISGHATLYWYQQILGQGPKLLIQFQNNGVVDDSQLPKDRFSAERLKGVDSTLKIQPAKLEDSAVYLCASSLDSPEPSNTGELFFGEGSRLTVL.

CDR3 amino acids: CASSSPGLAGGWQFF. CDR3 in DNA: TGCGCCAGCAGCTCTCCGGGACTAGCGGGAGGTTGGCAGTTCTTC. The gene calls are TRBV5-1 and TRBJ2-1, with 15 bases lining up with TRBD2. The CDR3 spans 15 residues. V shed 3 bases, J shed 12 bases, and the junction held 7 bases outside the gene matches. The germline CDR1 and CDR2 sequences are SGHRS and YFSETQ.

This clonotype turned up a few times. The chain employs TRBV3-1 and TRBJ2-7; perhaps TRBD1 as D (5 bases). Germline V CDR1 and CDR2: LGHDT, YNNKEL (reference sequence). The V and J ends lost 0 bases and 0 bases respectively, with 15 bases between them. The CDR3 consists of 17 residues. The CDR3 sequence is CASSQDFRTQTSYEQYV. In DNA form, the CDR3 reads TGTGCCAGCAGCCAAGATTTCAGGACACAGACCTCCTACGAGCAGTACGTC.

V and J are TRBV12-3 or TRBV12-4 and TRBJ1-2, with a weak D call TRBD1 (5 bases). Trimming cost V 5 bases and J 4 bases, with 14 bases left between them. This CDR3 is 14 amino acids long. The CDR3 region is CASSRDRSFYGYTF. The CDR3 DNA follows: TGTGCCAGCAGTCGTGACAGATCCTTCTATGGCTACACCTTC.

This clonotype was counted between two and nine times. The genes are TRBV20-1 and TRBJ1-2; 8 bases align to TRBD1. Germline loops: CDR1 DFQATT, CDR2 SNEGSKA (reference sequence). CDR3 length equals 13 residues. Losses at the gene ends were 3 bases for V and 6 bases for J; bases not matched to a gene: 6. Written as DNA, the CDR3 is TGCAGTGCTAGGGACAGGGAAACCCATGGCTACACCTTC. Its translation is CSARDRETHGYTF.

The gene calls are TRBV5-5 and TRBJ2-7; D may be TRBD1 (6 bases). V gave up 4 bases and J gave up 1 base, with 12 bases separating them. From germline, CDR1 is SGHKS and CDR2 YYEKEE (reference sequence). The length of the CDR3 is 14 residues. CDR3 bases: TGTGCCAGCAGCGCCGGGACATCTTCCTACGAGCAGTACTTC. Amino acid sequence: CASSAGTSSYEQYF.

The genes are TRBV2 and TRBJ1-1; unclear D gene. V was clipped by 4 bases and J by 6 bases, with 6 bases between them. The CDR3 consists of 11 residues. Germline assignment: CDR1 SNHLY and CDR2 FYNNEI. In nucleotides, the CDR3 is TGTGCCAGCAGTGGGGAAGCTGAAGCTTTCTTT. The encoded protein is CASSGEAEAFF. The variable domain in full, with the rest retrieved from reference TRBV2 and TRBJ1-1, is EPEVTQTPSHQVTQMGQEVILRCVPISNHLYFYWYRQILGQKVEFLVSFYNNEISEKSEIFDDQFSVERPDGSNFTLKIRSTKLEDSAMYFCASSGEAEAFFGQGTRLTVV.

The rearrangement links TRBV5-1 to TRBJ1-1; TRBD1 is a possible D gene (5 bases). This CDR3 is built from 12 residues. V lost 4 bases and J lost 11, with 15 bases in between. Germline values: CDR1 SGHRS, CDR2 YFSETQ. CDR3 sequence: CASSPNRGWAFF. The CDR3 DNA follows: TGCGCCAGCAGCCCAAACCGGGGGTGGGCTTTCTTT. The full variable domain, in which reference TRBV5-1 and TRBJ1-1 provide the parts outside the CDR3, is KAGVTQTPRYLIKTRGQQVTLSCSPISGHRSVSWYQQTPGQGLQFLFEYFSETQRNKGNFPGRFSGRQFSNSRSEMNVSTLELGDSALYLCASSPNRGWAFFGQGTRLTVV.

V usage is TRBV11-3 and J usage is TRBJ1-1; no firm D call. The CDR3 length is 14 residues. CDR1 and CDR2 (germline): SGHNT, YENEEA. V lost 4 bases, J lost 1 base, and 10 bases lay in between. CDR3 in amino acids: CASSSGVPNTEAFF. DNA for the CDR3: TGTGCCAGCAGCTCCGGGGTCCCGAACACTGAAGCTTTCTTT.

This clonotype was observed once. The rearrangement links TRBV21-1 to TRBJ2-7; the table's TRBD1 call for D was not verified on the DNA. TRBV21-1 is a known pseudogene. The CDR3 sequence is 18 residues long. In DNA, the CDR3 is TGTGCCAGCCACAGATGCAAGTTCTCCCCACCAACAGGTTACGAGCAGTACTTC. Its translation is CASHRCKFSPPTGYEQYF.

The rearrangement joins TRBV5-4 to TRBJ2-3; a weak D match, TRBD2 (5 bases). Germline V lookup: CDR1 SGHNT, CDR2 YYREEE (reference sequence). Trimming shortened V by 2 bases and J by 4 bases, and 17 bases separated the two germline ends. The CDR3 consists of 16 residues. CDR3 region: CASSFGGPNGADTQYF. Written as DNA, the CDR3 is TGTGCCAGCAGCTTCGGCGGCCCAAACGGGGCAGATACGCAGTATTTT.

This rearrangement joins TRBV29-1 to TRBJ1-1, with no clear D. The V end lost 7 bases, the J end lost 1 base, and 7 bases lay between the germline ends. This CDR3 is 11 amino acids long. CDR1 and CDR2 (germline): SQVTM, ANQGSEA. The CDR3 loop reads CSGEKNTEAFF. As DNA, the CDR3 is TGCAGCGGGGAGAAGAACACTGAAGCTTTCTTT.

In this sample, this clonotype turned up a few times. The junction shows a germline mismatch at one end, possibly a read error. V usage is TRBV12-3 or TRBV12-4 and J usage is TRBJ2-5, with 9 bases identical to TRBD2. This CDR3 region has 14 residues. CDR3 region: CASRLAGVGETQYF. The CDR3 region has the DNA TGTGCCAGCAGATTAGCGGGAGTAGGGGAGACCCAGTACTTC.